This is a list of T cell receptor beta chains from one sample in a study of OX40 agonist ivuxolimab in advanced cancers. Clones were sequenced by immunoSEQ multiplex PCR, and TCRdb holds only the in-frame ones, with some missing. This table holds about 77,000 clones, roughly 80% found once. The input for sequencing was CD4+ or CD8+ T cells sorted from blood, taken in a trial of the OX40 agonist ivuxolimab. The origin of the receptors is an adult with an advanced solid tumor such as melanoma, head and neck, liver or kidney cancer. Each CDR3 is given with its conserved first and last residue. The order of the fields is V gene, clone size, J gene, CDR3 length, D gene, CDR3 protein, CDR3 DNA. D genes are given only for firm matches. Only part of the rows carry a size: once, few, many, or a class if the clone is expanded.

v_gene: TRBV11-2; abundance: few; j_gene: TRBJ2-1; len: 15; d_gene: TRBD2; CDR3aa: CASSRSGGDYNEQFF; CDR3nt: TGTGCCAGCAGCCGGAGCGGGGGGGATTACAATGAGCAGTTCTTC
v_gene: TRBV5-4; abundance: -; j_gene: TRBJ1-2; len: 13; d_gene: -; CDR3aa: CASRPDNNYGYTF; CDR3nt: TGTGCCAGCAGGCCTGACAATAACTATGGCTACACCTTC
v_gene: TRBV18; abundance: -; j_gene: TRBJ1-2; len: 16; d_gene: -; CDR3aa: CASSPSLSFDVYGYTF; CDR3nt: TGTGCCAGCTCACCATCCCTTTCGTTCGACGTATATGGCTACACCTTC
v_gene: TRBV19; abundance: -; j_gene: TRBJ2-5; len: 13; d_gene: -; CDR3aa: CASSPGIGETQYF; CDR3nt: TGTGCCAGTAGCCCCGGGATCGGAGAGACCCAGTACTTC
v_gene: TRBV10-3; abundance: -; j_gene: TRBJ2-3; len: 16; d_gene: -; CDR3aa: CAISESVGGRSDTQYF; CDR3nt: TGTGCCATCAGTGAGTCGGTGGGGGGACGATCAGATACGCAGTATTTT
v_gene: TRBV6-5; abundance: -; j_gene: TRBJ1-1; len: 13; d_gene: -; CDR3aa: CASSSHRNTEAFF; CDR3nt: TGTGCCAGCAGCTCCCACAGGAACACTGAAGCTTTCTTT
v_gene: TRBV6-1; abundance: -; j_gene: TRBJ1-6; len: 16; d_gene: TRBD1; CDR3aa: CASSEATGEGKSPLHF; CDR3nt: TGTGCCAGCAGTGAGGCGACAGGGGAAGGAAAATCACCCCTCCACTTT
v_gene: TRBV25-1; abundance: few; j_gene: TRBJ1-3; len: 14; d_gene: -; CDR3aa: CASSGTGIGNTIYF; CDR3nt: TGTGCCAGCAGTGGAACAGGGATCGGAAACACCATATATTTT
v_gene: TRBV4-1; abundance: -; j_gene: TRBJ1-5; len: 16; d_gene: -; CDR3aa: CASSQGSPYSNQPQHF; CDR3nt: TGCGCCAGCAGCCAAGGGTCCCCCTATAGCAATCAGCCCCAGCATTTT
v_gene: TRBV13; abundance: -; j_gene: TRBJ2-7; len: 17; d_gene: TRBD1; CDR3aa: CASSPIPRTGSSYEQYF; CDR3nt: TGTGCCAGCAGCCCCATCCCCAGGACAGGAAGCTCCTACGAGCAGTACTTC
v_gene: TRBV5-1; abundance: -; j_gene: TRBJ2-3; len: 13; d_gene: -; CDR3aa: CASSPIKRDTQYF; CDR3nt: TGCGCCAGCAGCCCGATCAAGAGGGATACGCAGTATTTT
v_gene: TRBV15; abundance: -; j_gene: TRBJ1-5; len: 14; d_gene: TRBD1; CDR3aa: CATSPDRGNQPQHF; CDR3nt: TGTGCCACCAGTCCCGACAGGGGCAATCAGCCCCAGCATTTT
v_gene: TRBV4-2; abundance: -; j_gene: TRBJ1-5; len: 16; d_gene: -; CDR3aa: CASSQEIQGTHQPQHF; CDR3nt: TGTGCCAGCAGCCAAGAAATCCAGGGTACTCATCAGCCCCAGCATTTT
v_gene: TRBV6-6; abundance: -; j_gene: TRBJ2-2; len: 15; d_gene: -; CDR3aa: CASSYSLGGTGELFF; CDR3nt: TGTGCCAGCAGTTACTCGTTAGGGGGCACCGGGGAGCTGTTTTTT
v_gene: TRBV6-5; abundance: -; j_gene: TRBJ2-7; len: 11; d_gene: -; CDR3aa: CASSGPYEQYF; CDR3nt: TGTGCCAGCAGTGGCCCCTACGAGCAGTACTTC
v_gene: TRBV2; abundance: few; j_gene: TRBJ1-5; len: 16; d_gene: -; CDR3aa: CASSDPPRDGNQPQHF; CDR3nt: TGTGCCAGCAGTGACCCCCCCAGGGACGGCAATCAGCCCCAGCATTTT
v_gene: TRBV7-6; abundance: few; j_gene: TRBJ2-5; len: 16; d_gene: -; CDR3aa: CASSPTGGRGKETQYF; CDR3nt: TGTGCCAGCAGCCCTACTGGGGGCAGGGGTAAAGAGACCCAGTACTTC
v_gene: TRBV27; abundance: -; j_gene: TRBJ1-5; len: 16; d_gene: -; CDR3aa: CASSLGAGDSNQPQHF; CDR3nt: TGTGCCAGCAGTCTGGGCGCAGGGGATAGCAATCAGCCCCAGCATTTT
v_gene: TRBV7-9; abundance: -; j_gene: TRBJ2-7; len: 17; d_gene: -; CDR3aa: CASSLGIGRLIIYEQYF; CDR3nt: TGTGCCAGCAGCTTGGGAATCGGGAGACTAATTATTTACGAGCAGTACTTC
v_gene: TRBV14; abundance: -; j_gene: TRBJ2-3; len: 14; d_gene: -; CDR3aa: CASSRTASTDTQYF; CDR3nt: TGTGCCAGCAGCCGGACGGCTAGCACAGATACGCAGTATTTT
v_gene: TRBV19; abundance: few; j_gene: TRBJ1-1; len: 13; d_gene: -; CDR3aa: CASSIPMNTEAFF; CDR3nt: TGTGCCAGTAGTATCCCGATGAACACTGAAGCTTTCTTT
v_gene: TRBV4-3; abundance: -; j_gene: TRBJ2-3; len: 13; d_gene: -; CDR3aa: CASGETFTDTQYF; CDR3nt: TGCGCCAGCGGTGAGACATTCACAGATACGCAGTATTTT
v_gene: TRBV21-1; abundance: -; j_gene: TRBJ1-6; len: 17; d_gene: -; CDR3aa: CASSKEGLGLYNSPLHF; CDR3nt: TGTGCCAGCAGCAAAGAGGGTCTAGGGTTGTATAATTCACCCCTCCACTTT
v_gene: TRBV12-5; abundance: -; j_gene: TRBJ2-2; len: 17; d_gene: -; CDR3aa: CASGLYRAGTNTGELFF; CDR3nt: TGTGCTAGTGGTTTGTACCGGGCAGGGACGAACACCGGGGAGCTGTTTTTT
v_gene: TRBV7-8; abundance: -; j_gene: TRBJ1-6; len: 17; d_gene: -; CDR3aa: CASSLGPISRGNSPLHF; CDR3nt: TGTGCCAGCAGCTTAGGGCCCATTTCCCGGGGTAATTCACCCCTCCACTTT
v_gene: TRBV29-1; abundance: -; j_gene: TRBJ2-2; len: 13; d_gene: TRBD1; CDR3aa: CSVDTGGTGELFF; CDR3nt: TGCAGCGTTGACACAGGGGGTACCGGGGAGCTGTTTTTT
v_gene: TRBV5-1; abundance: once; j_gene: TRBJ2-3; len: 14; d_gene: -; CDR3aa: CASSFQGRTDTQYF; CDR3nt: TGCGCCAGCAGCTTTCAGGGACGGACAGATACGCAGTATTTT
v_gene: TRBV2; abundance: -; j_gene: TRBJ1-5; len: 16; d_gene: TRBD1; CDR3aa: CASRLQGDLGNQPQHF; CDR3nt: TGTGCCAGCAGATTACAGGGGGATTTGGGCAATCAGCCCCAGCATTTT